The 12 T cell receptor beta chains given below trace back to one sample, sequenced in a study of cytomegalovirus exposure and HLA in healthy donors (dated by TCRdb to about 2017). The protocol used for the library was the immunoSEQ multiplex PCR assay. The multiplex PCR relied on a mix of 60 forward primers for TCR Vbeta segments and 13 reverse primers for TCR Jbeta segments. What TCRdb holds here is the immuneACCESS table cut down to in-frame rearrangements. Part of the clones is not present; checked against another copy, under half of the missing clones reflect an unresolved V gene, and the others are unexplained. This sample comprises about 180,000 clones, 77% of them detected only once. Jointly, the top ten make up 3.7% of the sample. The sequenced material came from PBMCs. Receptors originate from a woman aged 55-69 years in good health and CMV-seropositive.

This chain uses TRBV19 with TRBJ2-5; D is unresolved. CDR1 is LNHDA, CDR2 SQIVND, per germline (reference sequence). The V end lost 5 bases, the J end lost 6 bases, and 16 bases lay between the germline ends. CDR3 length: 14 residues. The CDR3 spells CASSPSSGWKTQYF. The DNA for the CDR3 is TGTGCCAGTAGTCCATCCTCCGGGTGGAAGACCCAGTACTTC.

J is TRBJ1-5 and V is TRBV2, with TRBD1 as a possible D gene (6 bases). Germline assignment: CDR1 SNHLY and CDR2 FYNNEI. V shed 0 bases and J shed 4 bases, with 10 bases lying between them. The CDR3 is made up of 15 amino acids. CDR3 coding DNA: TGTGCCAGCAGTGAAGCGGGCAGGGGAAATCAGCCCCAGCATTTT. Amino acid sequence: CASSEAGRGNQPQHF.

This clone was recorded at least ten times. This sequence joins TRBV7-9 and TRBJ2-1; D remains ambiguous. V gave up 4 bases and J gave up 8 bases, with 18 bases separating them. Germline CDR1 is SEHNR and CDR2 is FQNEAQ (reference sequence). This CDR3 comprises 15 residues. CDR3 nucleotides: TGTGCCAGCAGCTGGTCGAGGCTGGCCCTCCATGAGCAGTTCTTC. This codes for CASSWSRLALHEQFF. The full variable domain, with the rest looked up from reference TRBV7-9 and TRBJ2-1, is DTGVSQNPRHKITKRGQNVTFRCDPISEHNRLYWYRQTLGQGPEFLTYFQNEAQLEKSRLLSDRFSAERPKGSFSTLEIQRTEQGDSAMYLCASSWSRLALHEQFFGPGTRLTVL.

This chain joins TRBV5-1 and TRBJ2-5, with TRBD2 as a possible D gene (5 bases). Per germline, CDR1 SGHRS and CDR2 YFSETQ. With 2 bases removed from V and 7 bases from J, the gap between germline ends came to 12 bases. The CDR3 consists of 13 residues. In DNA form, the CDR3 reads TGCGCCAGCAGCTTACAGTCCCGGGGGACCCAGTACTTC. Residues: CASSLQSRGTQYF.

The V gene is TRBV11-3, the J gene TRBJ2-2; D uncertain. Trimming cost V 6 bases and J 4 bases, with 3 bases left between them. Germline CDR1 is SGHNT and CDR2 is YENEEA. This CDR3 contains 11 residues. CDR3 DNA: TGTGCCAGCAGTCGCACCGGGGAGCTGTTTTTT. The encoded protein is CASSRTGELFF.

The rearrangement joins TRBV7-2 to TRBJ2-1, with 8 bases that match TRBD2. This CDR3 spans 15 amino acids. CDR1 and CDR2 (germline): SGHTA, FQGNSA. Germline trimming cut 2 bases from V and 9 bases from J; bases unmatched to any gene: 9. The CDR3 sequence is CASSLSGGGTREQFF. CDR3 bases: TGTGCCAGCAGCTTATCCGGGGGGGGCACACGTGAGCAGTTCTTC.

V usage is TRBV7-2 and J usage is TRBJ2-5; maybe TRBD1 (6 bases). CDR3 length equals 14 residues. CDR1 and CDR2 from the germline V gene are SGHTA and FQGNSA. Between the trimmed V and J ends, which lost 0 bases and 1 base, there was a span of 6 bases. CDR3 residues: CASSLAGAQETQYF. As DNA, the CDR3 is TGTGCCAGCAGCTTAGCGGGGGCCCAAGAGACCCAGTACTTC.

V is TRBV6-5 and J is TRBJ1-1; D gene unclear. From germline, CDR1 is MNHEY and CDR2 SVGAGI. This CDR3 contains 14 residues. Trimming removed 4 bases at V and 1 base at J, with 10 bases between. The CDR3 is CASSSLSGNTEAFF. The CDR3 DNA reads TGTGCCAGCAGTTCCCTGTCGGGGAACACTGAAGCTTTCTTT.

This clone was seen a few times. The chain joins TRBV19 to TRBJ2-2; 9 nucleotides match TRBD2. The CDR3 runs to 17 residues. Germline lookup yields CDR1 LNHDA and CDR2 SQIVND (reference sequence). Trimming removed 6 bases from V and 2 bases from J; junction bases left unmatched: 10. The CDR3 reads CASSLLAGAGNTGELFF. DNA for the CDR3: TGTGCCAGTAGCCTATTAGCGGGAGCGGGAAACACCGGGGAGCTGTTTTTT.

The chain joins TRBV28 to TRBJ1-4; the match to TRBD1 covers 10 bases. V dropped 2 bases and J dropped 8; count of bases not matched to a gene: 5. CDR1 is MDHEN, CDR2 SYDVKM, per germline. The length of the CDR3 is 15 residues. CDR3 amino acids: CASSLMTGGGEKLFF. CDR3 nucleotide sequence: TGTGCCAGCAGTTTAATGACAGGGGGCGGAGAAAAACTGTTTTTT.

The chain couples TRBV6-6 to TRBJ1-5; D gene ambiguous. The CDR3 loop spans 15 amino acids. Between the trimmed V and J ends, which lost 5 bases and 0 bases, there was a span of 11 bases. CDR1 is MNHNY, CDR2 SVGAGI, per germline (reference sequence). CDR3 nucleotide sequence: TGTGCCAGCAGTCCGCGGGAGGGTAGCAATCAGCCCCAGCATTTT. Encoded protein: CASSPREGSNQPQHF.

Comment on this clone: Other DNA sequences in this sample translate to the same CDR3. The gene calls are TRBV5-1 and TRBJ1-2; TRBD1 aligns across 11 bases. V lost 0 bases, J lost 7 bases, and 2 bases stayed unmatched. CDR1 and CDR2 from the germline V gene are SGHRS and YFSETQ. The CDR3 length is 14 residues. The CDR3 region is CASSLAGTGGGYTF. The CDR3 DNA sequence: TGCGCCAGCAGCTTGGCCGGGACAGGGGGTGGCTACACCTTC.